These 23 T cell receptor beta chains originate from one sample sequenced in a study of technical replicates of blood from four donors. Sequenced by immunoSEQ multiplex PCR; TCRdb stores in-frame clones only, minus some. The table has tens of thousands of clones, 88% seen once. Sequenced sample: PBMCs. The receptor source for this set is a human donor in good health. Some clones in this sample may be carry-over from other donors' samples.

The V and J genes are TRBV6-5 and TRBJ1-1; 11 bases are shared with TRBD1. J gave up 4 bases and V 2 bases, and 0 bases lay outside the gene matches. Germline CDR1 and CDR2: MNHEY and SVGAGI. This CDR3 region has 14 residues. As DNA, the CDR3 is TGTGCCAGCAGTTACGGGACAGGGGGCACTGAAGCTTTCTTT. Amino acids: CASSYGTGGTEAFF.

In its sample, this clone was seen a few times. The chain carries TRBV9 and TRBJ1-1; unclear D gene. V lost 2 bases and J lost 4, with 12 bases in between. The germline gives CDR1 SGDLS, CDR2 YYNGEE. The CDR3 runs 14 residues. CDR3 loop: CASSVVPGSTEAFF. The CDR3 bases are TGTGCCAGCAGCGTGGTCCCCGGGAGCACTGAAGCTTTCTTT.

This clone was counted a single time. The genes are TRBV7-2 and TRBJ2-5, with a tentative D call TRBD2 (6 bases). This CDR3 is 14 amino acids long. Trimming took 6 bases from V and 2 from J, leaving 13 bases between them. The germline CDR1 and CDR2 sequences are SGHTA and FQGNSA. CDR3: CASRRLAAQETQYF. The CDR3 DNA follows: TGTGCCAGCAGGAGATTAGCGGCACAAGAGACCCAGTACTTC.

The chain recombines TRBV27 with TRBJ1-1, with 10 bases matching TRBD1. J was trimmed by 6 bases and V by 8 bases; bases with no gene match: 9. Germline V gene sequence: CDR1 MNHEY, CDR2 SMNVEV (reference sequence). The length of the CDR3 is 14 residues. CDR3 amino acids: CASSQTGGRAEAFF. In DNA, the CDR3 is TGTGCCAGCTCCCAGACAGGGGGCCGCGCTGAAGCTTTCTTT.

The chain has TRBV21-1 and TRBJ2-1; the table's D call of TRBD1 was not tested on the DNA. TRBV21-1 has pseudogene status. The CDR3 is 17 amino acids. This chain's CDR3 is CASSKDTPGGELNEQFF. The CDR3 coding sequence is TGTGCCAGCAGCAAAGATACCCCAGGGGGTGAGTTGAATGAGCAGTTCTTC.

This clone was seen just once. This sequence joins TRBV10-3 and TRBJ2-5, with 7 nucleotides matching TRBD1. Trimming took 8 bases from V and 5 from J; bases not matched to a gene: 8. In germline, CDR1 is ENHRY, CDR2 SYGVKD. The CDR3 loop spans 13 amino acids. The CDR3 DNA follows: TGTGCCATCGCAACACAGGGGCTGGAGACCCAGTACTTC. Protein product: CAIATQGLETQYF.

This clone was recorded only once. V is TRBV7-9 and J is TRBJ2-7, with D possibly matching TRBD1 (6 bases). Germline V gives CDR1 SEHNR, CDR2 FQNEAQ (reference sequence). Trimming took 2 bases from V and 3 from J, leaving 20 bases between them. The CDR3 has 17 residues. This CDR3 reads CASSLFPWTVDVYEQYF. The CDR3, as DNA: TGTGCCAGCAGCTTATTTCCGTGGACAGTTGACGTCTACGAGCAGTACTTC.

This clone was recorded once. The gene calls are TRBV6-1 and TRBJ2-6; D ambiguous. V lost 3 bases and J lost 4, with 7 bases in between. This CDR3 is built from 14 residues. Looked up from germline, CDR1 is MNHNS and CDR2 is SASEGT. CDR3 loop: CASSDGSGANVLTF. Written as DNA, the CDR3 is TGTGCCAGCAGTGACGGTTCGGGGGCCAACGTCCTGACTTTC.

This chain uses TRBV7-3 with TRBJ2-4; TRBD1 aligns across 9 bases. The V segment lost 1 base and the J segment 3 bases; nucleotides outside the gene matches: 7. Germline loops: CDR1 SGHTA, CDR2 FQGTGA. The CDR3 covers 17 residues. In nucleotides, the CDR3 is TGTGCCAGCAGCTTAAAAGGGACAGGGCTAGGCAAAAACATTCAGTACTTC. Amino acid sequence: CASSLKGTGLGKNIQYF.

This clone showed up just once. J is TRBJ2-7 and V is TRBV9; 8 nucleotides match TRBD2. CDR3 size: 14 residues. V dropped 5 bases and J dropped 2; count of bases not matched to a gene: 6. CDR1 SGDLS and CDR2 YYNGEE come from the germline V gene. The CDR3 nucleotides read TGTGCCAGCAGTCCCCGGGAGGGGGCCTACGAGCAGTACTTC. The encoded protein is CASSPREGAYEQYF.

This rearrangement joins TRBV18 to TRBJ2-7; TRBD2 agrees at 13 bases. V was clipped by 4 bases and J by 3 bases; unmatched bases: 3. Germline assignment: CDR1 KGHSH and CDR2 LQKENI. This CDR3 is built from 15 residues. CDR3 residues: CASSQWTSGSYEQYF. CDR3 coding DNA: TGTGCCAGCTCACAGTGGACTAGCGGGAGCTACGAGCAGTACTTC.

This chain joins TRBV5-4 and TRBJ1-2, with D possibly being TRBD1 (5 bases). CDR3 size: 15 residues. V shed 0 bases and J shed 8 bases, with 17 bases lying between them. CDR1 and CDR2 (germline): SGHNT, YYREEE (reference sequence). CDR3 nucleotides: TGTGCCAGCAGCTTGGGATTCGGGGGGAGAGACGGCTACACCTTC. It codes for CASSLGFGGRDGYTF.

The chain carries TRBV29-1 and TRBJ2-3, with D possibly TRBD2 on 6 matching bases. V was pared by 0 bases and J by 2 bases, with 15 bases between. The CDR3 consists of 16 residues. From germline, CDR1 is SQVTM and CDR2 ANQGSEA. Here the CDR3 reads CSVEDRASVYTDTQYF. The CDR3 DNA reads TGCAGCGTTGAAGATCGGGCTAGCGTCTACACAGATACGCAGTATTTT.

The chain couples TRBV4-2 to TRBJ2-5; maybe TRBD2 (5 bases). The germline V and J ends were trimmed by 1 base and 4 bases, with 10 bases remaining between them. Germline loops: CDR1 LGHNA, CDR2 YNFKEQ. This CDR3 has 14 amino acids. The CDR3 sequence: CASSQGELAETQYF. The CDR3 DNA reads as TGTGCCAGCAGCCAAGGGGAGTTGGCAGAGACCCAGTACTTC.

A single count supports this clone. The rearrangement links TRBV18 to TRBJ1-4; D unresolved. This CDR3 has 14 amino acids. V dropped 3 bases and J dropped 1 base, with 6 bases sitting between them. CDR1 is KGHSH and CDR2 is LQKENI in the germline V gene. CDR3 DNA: TGTGCCAGCTCACCTGGCGGAACTAATGAAAAACTGTTTTTT. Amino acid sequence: CASSPGGTNEKLFF. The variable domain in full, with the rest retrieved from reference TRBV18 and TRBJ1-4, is NAGVMQNPRHLVRRRGQEARLRCSPMKGHSHVYWYRQLPEEGLKFMVYLQKENIIDESGMPKERFSAEFPKEGPSILRIQQVVRGDSAAYFCASSPGGTNEKLFFGSGTQLSVL.

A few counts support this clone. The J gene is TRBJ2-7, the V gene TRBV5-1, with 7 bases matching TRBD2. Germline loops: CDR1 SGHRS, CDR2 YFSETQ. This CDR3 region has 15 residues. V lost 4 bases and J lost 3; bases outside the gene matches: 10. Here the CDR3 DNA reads TGCGCCAGCAGCGCGGGGGTGTTACTTATCTACGAGCAGTACTTC. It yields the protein CASSAGVLLIYEQYF.

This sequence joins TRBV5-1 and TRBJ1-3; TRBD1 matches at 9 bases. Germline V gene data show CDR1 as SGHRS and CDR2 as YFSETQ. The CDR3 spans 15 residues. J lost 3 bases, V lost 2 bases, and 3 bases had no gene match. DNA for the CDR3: TGCGCCAGCAGCTTAGGACAGGGGAATGGAAACACCATATATTTT. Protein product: CASSLGQGNGNTIYF.

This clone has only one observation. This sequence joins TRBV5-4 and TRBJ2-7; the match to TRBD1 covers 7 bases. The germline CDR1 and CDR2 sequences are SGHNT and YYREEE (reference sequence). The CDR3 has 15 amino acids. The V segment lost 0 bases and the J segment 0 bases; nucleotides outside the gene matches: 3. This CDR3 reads CASSLATGVSYEQYF. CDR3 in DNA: TGTGCCAGCAGCTTGGCAACAGGGGTCTCCTACGAGCAGTACTTC.

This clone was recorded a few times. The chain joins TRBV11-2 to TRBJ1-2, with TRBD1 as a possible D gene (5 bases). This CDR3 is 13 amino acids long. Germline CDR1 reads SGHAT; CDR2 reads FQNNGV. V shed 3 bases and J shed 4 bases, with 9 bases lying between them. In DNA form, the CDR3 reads TGTGCCAGCAGCTTGGGGGGGAGCTATGGCTACACCTTC. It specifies CASSLGGSYGYTF.

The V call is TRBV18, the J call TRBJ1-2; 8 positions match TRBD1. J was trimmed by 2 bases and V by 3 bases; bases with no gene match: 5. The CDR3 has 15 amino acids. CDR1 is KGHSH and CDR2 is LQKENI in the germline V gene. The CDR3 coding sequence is TGTGCCAGCTCACCCTCGACAGGGGTCAACTATGGCTACACCTTC. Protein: CASSPSTGVNYGYTF.

In DNA, the CDR3 is TGTGCCAGCAGCCACCTAGCCACAGGGGTGGACGGGCAGTTCTTC. It translates to CASSHLATGVDGQFF. V usage is TRBV14 and J usage is TRBJ2-1, with 7 bases fitting TRBD1. After removal of 3 bases from V and 12 bases from J, the junction contained 14 bases not matched to a gene. Germline CDR1 reads SGHDN; CDR2 reads FVKESK. The CDR3 contains 15 residues.

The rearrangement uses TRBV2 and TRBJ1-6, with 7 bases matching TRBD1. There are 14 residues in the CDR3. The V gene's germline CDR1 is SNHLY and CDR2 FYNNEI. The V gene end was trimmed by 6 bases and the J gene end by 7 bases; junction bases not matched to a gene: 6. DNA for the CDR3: TGTGCCAGCAGGGAACAGGGGTACAATTCACCCCTCCACTTT. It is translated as CASREQGYNSPLHF.

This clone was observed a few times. CDR3 coding DNA: TGTGCCAGCAGCCTCGGACTAGCCGCCACCGGGGAGCTGTTTTTT. This translates into CASSLGLAATGELFF. The chain links TRBV7-2 to TRBJ2-2; 8 nucleotides match TRBD2. This CDR3 spans 15 amino acids. Germline CDR1 SGHTA, CDR2 FQGNSA. The V gene end was trimmed by 5 bases and the J gene end by 4 bases; junction bases not matched to a gene: 6.